Listed below are T cell receptor beta chains from one sample, sequenced in a study of T-cell reconstitution after alpha-beta-depleted transplantation in children. A single record per CDR3 protein comes from TCRdb applying MiXCR to the PCR reads. The data show 640,000 or so distinct CDR3 sequences, around 17% seen once. This specimen was PBMCs from the stem cell graft donor, taken from the stem cell graft. The receptors originated from a human donor who donated a stem cell graft to a child with acute myeloid leukemia. The CDR3 runs from the conserved cysteine through the conserved F or W. Fields, in order: V gene, J gene, clone size, D gene, CDR3 protein, CDR3 DNA. D genes are given only for firm matches. For some rows the clone size is stated as once, few or many, or as a class when expanded; others skip it.

V gene: TRBV15
J gene: TRBJ1-2
clone size: NA
D gene: NA
CDR3 protein: CATSRPVGDYGYTF
CDR3 DNA: TGTGCCACCAGCCGACCCGTCGGAGACTATGGCTACACCTTC

V gene: TRBV20-1
J gene: TRBJ2-1
clone size: NA
D gene: NA
CDR3 protein: CSARETAYNEQFF
CDR3 DNA: TGCAGTGCTAGAGAGACAGCCTACAATGAGCAGTTCTTC

V gene: TRBV5-1
J gene: TRBJ2-3
clone size: many
D gene: TRBD1
CDR3 protein: CASSRPGQGADDTQYF
CDR3 DNA: TGCGCCAGCAGCCGCCCCGGACAGGGGGCAGACGATACGCAGTATTTT

V gene: TRBV10-3
J gene: TRBJ2-1
clone size: many
D gene: TRBD1
CDR3 protein: CAISEDQQGANEQFF
CDR3 DNA: TGTGCCATCAGTGAGGACCAACAGGGGGCAAATGAGCAGTTCTTC

V gene: TRBV12-3/TRBV12-4
J gene: TRBJ1-6
clone size: many
D gene: NA
CDR3 protein: CASSWARAGANSPLHF
CDR3 DNA: TGTGCCAGCAGTTGGGCAAGGGCAGGGGCTAATTCACCCCTCCACTTT

V gene: TRBV12-3/TRBV12-4
J gene: TRBJ2-2
clone size: few
D gene: NA
CDR3 protein: CASSFGAIEAGELFF
CDR3 DNA: TGTGCCAGCAGTTTTGGGGCTATCGAGGCCGGGGAGCTGTTTTTT

V gene: TRBV20-1
J gene: TRBJ1-2
clone size: few
D gene: NA
CDR3 protein: CSAREPGESFRDGYTF
CDR3 DNA: TGCAGTGCTAGAGAACCGGGGGAGTCATTTCGGGATGGCTACACCTTC

V gene: TRBV6-5
J gene: TRBJ1-2
clone size: NA
D gene: NA
CDR3 protein: CASSYSSPREGYTF
CDR3 DNA: TGTGCCAGCAGTTACTCGTCGCCTAGGGAAGGCTACACCTTC

V gene: TRBV20-1
J gene: TRBJ2-1
clone size: NA
D gene: TRBD2
CDR3 protein: CSARDWTSGYNEQFF
CDR3 DNA: TGCAGTGCTAGAGATTGGACTAGCGGGTACAATGAGCAGTTCTTC

V gene: TRBV6-1
J gene: TRBJ2-6
clone size: NA
D gene: NA
CDR3 protein: CASDISGANVLTF
CDR3 DNA: TGTGCCAGTGACATCTCTGGGGCCAACGTCCTGACTTTC

V gene: TRBV28
J gene: TRBJ1-5
clone size: NA
D gene: NA
CDR3 protein: CASSLMAGPNQPQHF
CDR3 DNA: TGTGCCAGCAGTTTAATGGCAGGACCTAATCAGCCCCAGCATTTT

V gene: TRBV7-9
J gene: TRBJ2-7
clone size: few
D gene: NA
CDR3 protein: CASYKGEPYEQYF
CDR3 DNA: TGTGCCAGCTATAAGGGGGAACCCTACGAGCAGTACTTC

V gene: TRBV24-1
J gene: TRBJ2-5
clone size: many
D gene: TRBD2
CDR3 protein: CATSDTSGALWGTQYF
CDR3 DNA: TGTGCCACCAGTGATACTAGCGGAGCACTCTGGGGGACCCAGTACTTC

V gene: TRBV7-7
J gene: TRBJ2-2
clone size: NA
D gene: TRBD2
CDR3 protein: CASSSAPGRATGELFF
CDR3 DNA: TGTGCCAGCAGCTCCGCCCCAGGGAGGGCCACCGGGGAGCTGTTTTTT

V gene: TRBV12-3/TRBV12-4
J gene: TRBJ1-5
clone size: many
D gene: NA
CDR3 protein: CASSFLGNQPQHF
CDR3 DNA: TGTGCCAGCAGTTTCTTGGGCAATCAGCCCCAGCATTTT

V gene: TRBV20-1
J gene: TRBJ1-1
clone size: many
D gene: NA
CDR3 protein: CSATQGPNTEAFF
CDR3 DNA: TGCAGTGCTACTCAGGGCCCGAACACTGAAGCTTTCTTT

V gene: TRBV27
J gene: TRBJ2-7
clone size: few
D gene: NA
CDR3 protein: CASRGREQYF
CDR3 DNA: TGTGCCAGCAGGGGGCGCGAGCAGTACTTC

V gene: TRBV20-1
J gene: TRBJ2-3
clone size: many
D gene: TRBD1
CDR3 protein: CSARQTGVVTQYF
CDR3 DNA: TGCAGTGCTCGGCAGACAGGGGTAGTTACGCAGTATTTT

V gene: TRBV30
J gene: TRBJ2-3
clone size: many
D gene: NA
CDR3 protein: CAWSKLTASTDTQYF
CDR3 DNA: TGTGCCTGGAGTAAACTGACAGCTAGCACAGATACGCAGTATTTT

V gene: TRBV20-1
J gene: TRBJ2-7
clone size: many
D gene: TRBD1
CDR3 protein: CSAASTGLGYEQYF
CDR3 DNA: TGCAGTGCTGCCTCGACAGGGTTGGGGTACGAGCAGTACTTC

V gene: TRBV7-2
J gene: TRBJ1-5
clone size: many
D gene: NA
CDR3 protein: CASSLRYRESNQPQHF
CDR3 DNA: TGTGCCAGCAGCTTACGTTACAGGGAGAGCAATCAGCCCCAGCATTTT

V gene: TRBV11-1
J gene: TRBJ2-1
clone size: few
D gene: NA
CDR3 protein: CASSLRVVLDNEQFF
CDR3 DNA: TGTGCCAGCAGCTTAAGGGTGGTTCTAGACAATGAGCAGTTCTTC

V gene: TRBV5-6
J gene: TRBJ2-3
clone size: few
D gene: NA
CDR3 protein: CASSPGVGLPLRDTQYF
CDR3 DNA: TGTGCCAGCAGCCCGGGGGTGGGACTCCCCTTGAGAGATACGCAGTATTTT

V gene: TRBV5-1
J gene: TRBJ2-1
clone size: few
D gene: TRBD2
CDR3 protein: CASRQSGGPHLGQFF
CDR3 DNA: TGCGCCAGCAGGCAGAGCGGGGGGCCACACCTCGGGCAGTTCTTC

V gene: TRBV29-1
J gene: TRBJ1-2
clone size: NA
D gene: NA
CDR3 protein: CSVEDFAADYGYTF
CDR3 DNA: TGCAGCGTTGAAGATTTTGCCGCAGACTATGGCTACACCTTC

V gene: TRBV20-1
J gene: TRBJ2-7
clone size: many
D gene: TRBD2
CDR3 protein: CSARDLHAAGEGYEQYF
CDR3 DNA: TGCAGTGCTAGGGATCTCCATGCAGCGGGGGAGGGCTACGAGCAGTACTTC

V gene: TRBV20-1
J gene: TRBJ2-1
clone size: NA
D gene: NA
CDR3 protein: CSATDEDSSGSYNEQFF
CDR3 DNA: TGCAGTGCGACCGATGAGGACAGCTCGGGGTCCTACAATGAGCAGTTCTTC

V gene: TRBV5-1
J gene: TRBJ1-2
clone size: NA
D gene: NA
CDR3 protein: CASSFGPNGDYGYTF
CDR3 DNA: TGCGCCAGCAGCTTCGGACCGAACGGGGACTATGGCTACACCTTC

V gene: TRBV20-1
J gene: TRBJ1-5
clone size: many
D gene: TRBD1
CDR3 protein: CSAPIDRAYNQPQHF
CDR3 DNA: TGCAGTGCTCCAATCGACAGGGCCTACAATCAGCCCCAGCATTTT

V gene: TRBV12-3/TRBV12-4
J gene: TRBJ2-7
clone size: many
D gene: NA
CDR3 protein: CASSPYGQPYEQYF
CDR3 DNA: TGTGCCAGCAGCCCTTATGGACAGCCCTACGAGCAGTACTTC

V gene: TRBV12-3/TRBV12-4
J gene: TRBJ1-2
clone size: NA
D gene: NA
CDR3 protein: CASSRGDGRGYYGYTF
CDR3 DNA: TGTGCCAGCAGTCGGGGGGACGGGAGGGGATACTATGGCTACACCTTC

V gene: TRBV11-2
J gene: TRBJ2-2
clone size: NA
D gene: NA
CDR3 protein: CASSHGRSVTGELFF
CDR3 DNA: TGTGCCAGCAGCCACGGACGGAGTGTCACCGGGGAGCTGTTTTTT

V gene: TRBV24-1
J gene: TRBJ2-7
clone size: NA
D gene: NA
CDR3 protein: CATSEGGGSYEQYF
CDR3 DNA: TGTGCCACCAGTGAGGGCGGAGGTTCCTACGAGCAGTACTTC

V gene: TRBV9
J gene: TRBJ1-2
clone size: many
D gene: NA
CDR3 protein: CASSVGGAQGYTF
CDR3 DNA: TGTGCCAGCAGCGTAGGGGGGGCGCAAGGCTACACCTTC

V gene: TRBV7-9
J gene: TRBJ2-2
clone size: few
D gene: TRBD1
CDR3 protein: CASSDRVSGELFF
CDR3 DNA: TGTGCCAGCTCAGACAGGGTATCCGGGGAGCTGTTTTTT

V gene: TRBV5-1
J gene: TRBJ2-2
clone size: few
D gene: NA
CDR3 protein: CASSLAGGKGTGELFF
CDR3 DNA: TGCGCCAGCAGCTTGGCTGGCGGAAAGGGGACCGGGGAGCTGTTTTTT

V gene: TRBV6-1
J gene: TRBJ2-3
clone size: few
D gene: TRBD2
CDR3 protein: CASSQFSGGPGTDTQYF
CDR3 DNA: TGTGCCAGCAGCCAATTCAGCGGGGGGCCTGGCACAGATACGCAGTATTTT

V gene: TRBV7-2
J gene: TRBJ2-1
clone size: NA
D gene: TRBD1
CDR3 protein: CASRDREFGNEQFF
CDR3 DNA: TGTGCCAGCAGAGACAGGGAGTTCGGCAATGAGCAGTTCTTC

V gene: TRBV29-1
J gene: TRBJ2-5
clone size: many
D gene: NA
CDR3 protein: CSVEDSRPHDGQETQYF
CDR3 DNA: TGCAGCGTTGAAGATAGTAGGCCACACGACGGGCAAGAGACCCAGTACTTC

V gene: TRBV7-2
J gene: TRBJ2-1
clone size: many
D gene: NA
CDR3 protein: CASSLSVGINEQFF
CDR3 DNA: TGTGCCAGCAGCTTATCGGTGGGGATAAATGAGCAGTTCTTC

V gene: TRBV5-1
J gene: TRBJ1-2
clone size: many
D gene: NA
CDR3 protein: CASSSGRTYGYTF
CDR3 DNA: TGCGCCAGCAGCTCTGGACGGACCTATGGCTACACCTTC

V gene: TRBV20-1
J gene: TRBJ2-2
clone size: NA
D gene: TRBD2
CDR3 protein: CSATGGWNTGELFF
CDR3 DNA: TGCAGTGCCACGGGGGGGTGGAACACCGGGGAGCTGTTTTTT

V gene: TRBV5-1
J gene: TRBJ2-1
clone size: NA
D gene: NA
CDR3 protein: CASSLLPPGTPLGNEQFF
CDR3 DNA: TGCGCCAGCAGCTTGCTCCCCCCCGGGACTCCCTTAGGAAATGAGCAGTTCTTC

V gene: TRBV5-1
J gene: TRBJ2-6
clone size: NA
D gene: TRBD1
CDR3 protein: CASNSPGQDLSGANVLTF
CDR3 DNA: TGCGCCAGCAACTCTCCGGGACAGGACCTCTCTGGGGCCAACGTCCTGACTTTC

V gene: TRBV7-8
J gene: TRBJ1-6
clone size: NA
D gene: NA
CDR3 protein: CASSLGTGNNSPLHF
CDR3 DNA: TGTGCCAGCAGCTTAGGAACAGGGAATAATTCACCCCTCCACTTT

V gene: TRBV20-1
J gene: TRBJ2-5
clone size: NA
D gene: TRBD2
CDR3 protein: CSAGMGASGDQETQYF
CDR3 DNA: TGCAGTGCCGGAATGGGCGCTAGCGGGGACCAAGAGACCCAGTACTTC

V gene: TRBV7-6
J gene: TRBJ2-1
clone size: few
D gene: NA
CDR3 protein: CASSLGEQPLSKQFF
CDR3 DNA: TGTGCCAGCAGCTTAGGGGAACAGCCACTATCGAAGCAGTTCTTC

V gene: TRBV29-1
J gene: TRBJ2-5
clone size: many
D gene: NA
CDR3 protein: CSVEIQGTETQYF
CDR3 DNA: TGCAGCGTTGAAATCCAAGGGACAGAGACCCAGTACTTC

V gene: TRBV15
J gene: TRBJ2-5
clone size: many
D gene: NA
CDR3 protein: CATSRDPHSGETQYF
CDR3 DNA: TGTGCCACCAGCAGAGACCCGCACAGTGGGGAGACCCAGTACTTC

V gene: TRBV10-3
J gene: TRBJ1-4
clone size: few
D gene: NA
CDR3 protein: CAISEVSGEKLFF
CDR3 DNA: TGTGCCATCAGTGAGGTTTCTGGTGAAAAACTGTTTTTT